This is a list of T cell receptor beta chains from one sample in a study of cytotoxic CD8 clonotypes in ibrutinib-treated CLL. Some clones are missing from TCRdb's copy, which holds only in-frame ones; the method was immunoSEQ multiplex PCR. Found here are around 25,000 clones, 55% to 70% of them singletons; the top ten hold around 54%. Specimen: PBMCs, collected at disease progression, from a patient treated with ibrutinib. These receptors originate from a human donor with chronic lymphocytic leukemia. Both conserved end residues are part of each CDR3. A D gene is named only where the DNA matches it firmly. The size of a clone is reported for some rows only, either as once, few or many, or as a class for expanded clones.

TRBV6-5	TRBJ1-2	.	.	CASTSPRRDGYTF	TGTGCCAGCACGTCCCCTAGGAGGGATGGCTACACCTTC
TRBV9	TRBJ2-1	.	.	CASSETGSSYNEQFF	TGTGCCAGCAGCGAGACCGGCAGCTCCTACAATGAGCAGTTCTTC
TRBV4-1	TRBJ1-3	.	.	CASSPMGKVSSSGNTIYF	TGCGCCAGCAGCCCCATGGGAAAGGTATCGAGCTCTGGAAACACCATATATTTT
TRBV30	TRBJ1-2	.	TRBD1	CASTNSDRGKDGYTF	TGTGCCTCAACAAATTCGGACAGGGGGAAAGATGGCTACACCTTC
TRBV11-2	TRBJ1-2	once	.	CASSLGGQSYGYTF	TGTGCCAGCAGCTTAGGCGGACAGAGCTATGGCTACACCTTC
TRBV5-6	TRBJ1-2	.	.	CASSFEGRHYGYTF	TGTGCCAGCAGCTTTGAGGGGCGTCACTATGGCTACACCTTC
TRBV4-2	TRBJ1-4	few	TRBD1	CASSLGQGEEKLFF	TGTGCCAGCAGCCTGGGACAGGGGGAAGAAAAACTGTTTTTT
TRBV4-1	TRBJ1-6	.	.	CASSRAPGFTLHF	TGCGCCAGCAGCCGAGCCCCGGGGTTCACCCTCCACTTT
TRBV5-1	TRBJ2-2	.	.	CASSWTGGKNTGELFF	TGCGCCAGCAGCTGGACAGGAGGGAAGAACACCGGGGAGCTGTTTTTT
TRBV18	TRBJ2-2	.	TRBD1	CASSPRDRAGELFF	TGTGCCAGCTCACCACGGGACAGGGCCGGGGAGCTGTTTTTT
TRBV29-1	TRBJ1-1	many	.	CSAPSSAAGNTEAFF	TGCAGCGCCCCCTCGAGCGCGGCAGGGAACACTGAAGCTTTCTTT
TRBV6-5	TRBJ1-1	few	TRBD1	CASSPETGGNTEAFF	TGTGCCAGCAGCCCCGAAACAGGGGGAAATACTGAAGCTTTCTTT
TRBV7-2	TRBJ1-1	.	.	CASSFTGLNTEAFF	TGTGCCAGCAGCTTTACAGGGCTGAACACTGAAGCTTTCTTT
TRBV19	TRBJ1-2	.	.	CASSQGAGYGYTF	TGTGCCAGTAGTCAAGGGGCAGGCTATGGCTACACCTTC
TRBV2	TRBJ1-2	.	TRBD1	CASTPGQGLYGYTF	TGTGCCAGCACTCCGGGACAGGGACTCTATGGCTACACCTTC
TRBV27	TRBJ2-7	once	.	CASSLSPTYEQYF	TGTGCCAGCAGTTTATCCCCTACCTACGAGCAGTACTTC
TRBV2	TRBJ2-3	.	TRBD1	CASDRDRGGDTQYF	TGTGCCAGCGACCGGGACAGGGGTGGCGATACGCAGTATTTT
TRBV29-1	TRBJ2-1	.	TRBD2	CSLRTSGGGHEQFF	TGCAGCCTGCGGACTAGCGGGGGTGGGCATGAGCAGTTCTTC
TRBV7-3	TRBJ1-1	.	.	CASSLIPSNTEAFF	TGTGCCAGCAGCTTAATCCCCTCGAACACTGAAGCTTTCTTT
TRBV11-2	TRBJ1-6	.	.	CASSLGALASPLHF	TGTGCCAGCAGCTTAGGGGCCCTTGCCTCACCCCTCCACTTT
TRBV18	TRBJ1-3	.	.	CASSSSRNTIYF	TGTGCCAGCTCAAGCTCAAGAAACACCATATATTTT
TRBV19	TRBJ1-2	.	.	CASSIDTAAASGYTF	TGTGCCAGTAGTATAGATACGGCGGCAGCTTCGGGCTACACCTTC
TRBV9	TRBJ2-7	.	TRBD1	CASSASHRGSEQYF	TGTGCCAGCAGCGCGAGCCACAGGGGATCCGAGCAGTACTTC
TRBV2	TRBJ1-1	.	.	CASREDSNTEAFF	TGTGCCAGCAGGGAGGACAGCAACACTGAAGCTTTCTTT
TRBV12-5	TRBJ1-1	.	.	CASGLVVGTEAFF	TGTGCTAGTGGTTTGGTAGTGGGGACTGAAGCTTTCTTT
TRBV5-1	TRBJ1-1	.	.	CASSKQVNTEAFF	TGCGCCAGCAGCAAACAGGTGAACACTGAAGCTTTCTTT
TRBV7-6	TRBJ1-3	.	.	CASSLVDNSGNTIYF	TGTGCCAGCAGCTTGGTGGACAACTCTGGAAACACCATATATTTT
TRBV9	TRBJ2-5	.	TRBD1	CASSPTGNPLQETQYF	TGTGCCAGCAGCCCGACAGGGAACCCTCTTCAAGAGACCCAGTACTTC
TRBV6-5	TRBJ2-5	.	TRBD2	CASKFGRGGGETQYF	TGTGCCAGCAAATTTGGTCGGGGGGGCGGAGAGACCCAGTACTTC
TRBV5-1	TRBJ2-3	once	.	CASSEAQYTDTQYF	TGCGCCAGCAGTGAAGCACAGTACACAGATACGCAGTATTTT
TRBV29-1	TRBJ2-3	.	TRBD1	CSVEGGRGRVNTQYF	TGCAGCGTTGAAGGGGGCAGGGGGCGCGTAAATACGCAGTATTTT
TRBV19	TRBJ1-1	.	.	CASSHSTEAFF	TGTGCCAGTAGTCACAGCACTGAAGCTTTCTTT
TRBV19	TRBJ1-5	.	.	CASSILAATGNQPQHF	TGTGCCAGTAGTATTCTCGCAGCCACAGGCAATCAGCCCCAGCATTTT
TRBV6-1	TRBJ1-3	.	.	CASSEGRGRGARNTIYF	TGTGCCAGCAGTGAAGGACGGGGTCGGGGGGCTAGAAACACCATATATTTT
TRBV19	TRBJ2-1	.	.	CASSIGTPSYNEQFF	TGTGCCAGTAGTATCGGCACCCCCTCCTACAATGAGCAGTTCTTC
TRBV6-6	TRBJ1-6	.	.	CASSYWGHNSPLHF	TGTGCCAGCAGTTACTGGGGGCATAATTCACCCCTCCACTTT
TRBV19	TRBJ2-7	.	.	CASSAFGGGPYEQYF	TGTGCCAGTAGTGCCTTCGGGGGAGGCCCCTACGAGCAGTACTTC
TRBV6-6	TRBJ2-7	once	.	CASSFPPKGDYEQYF	TGTGCCAGCAGTTTCCCACCTAAGGGGGATTACGAGCAGTACTTC
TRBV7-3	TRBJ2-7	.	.	CASSLMPGSSYEQYF	TGTGCCAGCAGCTTAATGCCGGGGTCCTCCTACGAGCAGTACTTC
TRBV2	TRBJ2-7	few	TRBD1	CASNTGQAGYEQYF	TGTGCCAGTAACACGGGACAGGCAGGATACGAGCAGTACTTC
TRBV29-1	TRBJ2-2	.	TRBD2	CSALAGDNTGELFF	TGCAGCGCCTTAGCGGGGGATAACACCGGGGAGCTGTTTTTT
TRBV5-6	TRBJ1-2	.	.	CASSPTHKAGYTF	TGTGCCAGCAGCCCCACCCACAAGGCCGGCTACACCTTC
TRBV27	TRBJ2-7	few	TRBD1	CASSRTGYEQYF	TGTGCCAGCAGTCGGACAGGGTACGAGCAGTACTTC
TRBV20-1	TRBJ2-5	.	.	CSARTMETQYF	TGCAGTGCCCGCACAATGGAGACCCAGTACTTC
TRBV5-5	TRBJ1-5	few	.	CASSPGGTNQPQHF	TGTGCCAGCAGTCCTGGGGGCACCAATCAGCCCCAGCATTTT
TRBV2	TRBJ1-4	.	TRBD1	CASRPGTATNEKLFF	TGTGCCAGCAGGCCCGGGACAGCAACTAATGAAAAACTGTTTTTT
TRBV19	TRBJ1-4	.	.	CASSDGRVDEKLFF	TGTGCCAGTAGTGACGGTCGGGTTGATGAAAAACTGTTTTTT
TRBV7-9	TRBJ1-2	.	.	CASRGSGDGYTF	TGTGCCAGCAGGGGAAGCGGGGATGGCTACACCTTC
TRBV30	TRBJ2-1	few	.	CAWSRVSSYNEQFF	TGTGCCTGGAGCAGGGTCAGCTCCTACAATGAGCAGTTCTTC
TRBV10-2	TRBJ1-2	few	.	CASSAGQYYGYTF	TGCGCCAGCAGCGCCGGACAGTACTATGGCTACACCTTC
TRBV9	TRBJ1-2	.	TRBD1	CASSGQGQRTTF	TGTGCCAGCAGCGGACAGGGACAGAGGACCACCTTC
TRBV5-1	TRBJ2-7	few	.	CASSPAILSSYEQYF	TGCGCCAGCAGCCCGGCCATCTTAAGCTCCTACGAGCAGTACTTC
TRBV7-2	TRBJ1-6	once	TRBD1	CASSLAEGGQGNSPLHF	TGTGCCAGCAGCTTAGCCGAAGGGGGACAGGGAAATTCACCCCTCCACTTT
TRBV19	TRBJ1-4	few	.	CASNPSSGGHEKLFF	TGTGCCAGCAATCCTAGTTCGGGAGGACATGAAAAACTGTTTTTT
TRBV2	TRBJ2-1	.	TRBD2	CASSEGSGGSYNEQFF	TGTGCCAGCAGTGAAGGCAGCGGGGGCTCCTACAATGAGCAGTTCTTC
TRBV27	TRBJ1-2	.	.	CASRPLGSGGYTF	TGTGCCAGCAGGCCCCTGGGCTCGGGGGGCTACACCTTC
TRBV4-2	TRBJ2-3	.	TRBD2	CASSPGGAGTDTQYF	TGTGCCAGCAGCCCCGGGGGGGCGGGCACAGATACGCAGTATTTT
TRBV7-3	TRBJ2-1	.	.	CASRKTAGTSYNEQFF	TGTGCCAGCAGAAAAACGGCAGGGACCTCCTACAATGAGCAGTTCTTC
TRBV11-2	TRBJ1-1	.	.	CASSKRGVGQDTEAFF	TGTGCCAGCAGCAAAAGAGGGGTAGGTCAGGACACTGAAGCTTTCTTT
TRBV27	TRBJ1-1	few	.	CASSPGHSSEAFF	TGTGCCAGCAGCCCGGGACACTCTTCTGAAGCTTTCTTT